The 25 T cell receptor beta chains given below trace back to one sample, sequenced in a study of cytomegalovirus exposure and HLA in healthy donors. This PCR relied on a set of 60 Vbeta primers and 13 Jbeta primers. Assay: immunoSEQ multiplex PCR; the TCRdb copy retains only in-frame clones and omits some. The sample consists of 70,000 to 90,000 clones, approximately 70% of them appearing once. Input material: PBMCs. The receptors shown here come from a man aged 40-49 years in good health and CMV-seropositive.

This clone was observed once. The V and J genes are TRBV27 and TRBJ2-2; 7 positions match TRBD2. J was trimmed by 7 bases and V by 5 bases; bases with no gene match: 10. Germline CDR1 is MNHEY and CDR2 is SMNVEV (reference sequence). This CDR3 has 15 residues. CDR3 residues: CASSLISGVNGELFF. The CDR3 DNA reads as TGTGCCAGCAGTCTCATCAGCGGGGTTAACGGGGAGCTGTTTTTT.

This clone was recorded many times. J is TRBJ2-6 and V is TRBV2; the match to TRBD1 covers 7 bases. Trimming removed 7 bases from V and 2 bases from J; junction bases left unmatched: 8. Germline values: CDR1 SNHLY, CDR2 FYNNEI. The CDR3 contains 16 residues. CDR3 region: CASIDRELTGANVLTF. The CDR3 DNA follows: TGTGCCAGCATTGACAGGGAACTGACTGGGGCCAACGTCCTGACTTTC.

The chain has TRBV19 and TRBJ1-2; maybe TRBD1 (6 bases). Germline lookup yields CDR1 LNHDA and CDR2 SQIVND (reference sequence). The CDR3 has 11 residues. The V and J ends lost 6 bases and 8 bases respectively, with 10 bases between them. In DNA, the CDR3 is TGTGCCAGTAGCAACAGGGACGGCTACACCTTC. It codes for CASSNRDGYTF.

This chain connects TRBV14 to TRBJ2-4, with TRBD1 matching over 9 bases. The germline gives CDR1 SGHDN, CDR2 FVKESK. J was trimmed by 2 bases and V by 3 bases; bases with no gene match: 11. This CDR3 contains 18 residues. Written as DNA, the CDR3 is TGTGCCAGCAGCCAGAGACAGGGGGGCGAGGGGCCCAAAAACATTCAGTACTTC. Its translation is CASSQRQGGEGPKNIQYF.

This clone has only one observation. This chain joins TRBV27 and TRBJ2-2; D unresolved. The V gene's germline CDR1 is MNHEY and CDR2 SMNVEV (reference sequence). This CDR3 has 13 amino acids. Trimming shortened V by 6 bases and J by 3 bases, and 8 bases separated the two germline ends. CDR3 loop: CASRAPYTGELFF. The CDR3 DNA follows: TGTGCCAGCAGGGCTCCTTACACCGGGGAGCTGTTTTTT.

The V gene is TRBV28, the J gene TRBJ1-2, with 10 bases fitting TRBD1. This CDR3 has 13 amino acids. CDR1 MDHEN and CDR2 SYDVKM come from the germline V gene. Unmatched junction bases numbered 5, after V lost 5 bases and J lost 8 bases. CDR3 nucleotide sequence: TGTGCCAGCAGTCAGACAGGGGGCGGAGGCTACACCTTC. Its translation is CASSQTGGGGYTF.

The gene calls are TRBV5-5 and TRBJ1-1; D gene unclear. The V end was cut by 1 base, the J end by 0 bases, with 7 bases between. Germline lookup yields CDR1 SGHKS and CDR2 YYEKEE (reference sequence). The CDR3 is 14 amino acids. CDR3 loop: CASSLSSLNTEAFF. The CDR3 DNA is TGTGCCAGCAGCTTGTCTAGTTTGAACACTGAAGCTTTCTTT.

DNA of the CDR3: TGTGCCAGTAGTATAGGGCCCTCCACAGATACGCAGTATTTT. It specifies CASSIGPSTDTQYF. This chain uses TRBV19 with TRBJ2-3; D call uncertain. CDR3 length: 14 residues. Deletions cut 1 base from V and 2 bases from J, with 7 bases between. Germline V CDR1 and CDR2: LNHDA, SQIVND (reference sequence). Full variable domain (rest looked up from reference TRBV19 and TRBJ2-3): DGGITQSPKYLFRKEGQNVTLSCEQNLNHDAMYWYRQDPGQGLRLIYYSQIVNDFQKGDIAEGYSVSREKKESFPLTVTSAQKNPTAFYLCASSIGPSTDTQYFGPGTRLTVL.

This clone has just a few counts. CDR3 region: CASKRQGTYEQYF. The CDR3 DNA follows: TGTGCCAGCAAACGACAGGGGACCTACGAGCAGTACTTC. The chain recombines TRBV28 with TRBJ2-7; 8 bases match TRBD1. This CDR3 region has 13 residues. Per germline, CDR1 MDHEN and CDR2 SYDVKM. Trimming cost V 7 bases and J 2 bases; bases outside gene matches: 4. Based on the CDR3 plus reference TRBV28 and TRBJ2-7, the full variable domain is DVKVTQSSRYLVKRTGEKVFLECVQDMDHENMFWYRQDPGLGLRLIYFSYDVKMKEKGDIPEGYSVSREKKERFSLILESASTNQTSMYLCASKRQGTYEQYFGPGTRLTVT.

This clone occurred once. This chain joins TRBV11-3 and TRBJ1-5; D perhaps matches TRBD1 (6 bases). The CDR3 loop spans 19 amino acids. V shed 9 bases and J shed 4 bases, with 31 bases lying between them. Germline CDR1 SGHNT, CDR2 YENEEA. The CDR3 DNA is TGTGCCAGAACCGGGACCCGTGTAGGGACACCGGTTGATAATCAGCCCCAGCATTTT. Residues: CARTGTRVGTPVDNQPQHF.

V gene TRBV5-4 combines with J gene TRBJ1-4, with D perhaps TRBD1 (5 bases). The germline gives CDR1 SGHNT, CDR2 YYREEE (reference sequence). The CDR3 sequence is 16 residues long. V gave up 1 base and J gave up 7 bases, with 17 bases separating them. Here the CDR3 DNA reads TGTGCCAGCAGCTTGCTCGAGCGGGGCGGCGGTGAAAAACTGTTTTTT. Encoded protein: CASSLLERGGGEKLFF.

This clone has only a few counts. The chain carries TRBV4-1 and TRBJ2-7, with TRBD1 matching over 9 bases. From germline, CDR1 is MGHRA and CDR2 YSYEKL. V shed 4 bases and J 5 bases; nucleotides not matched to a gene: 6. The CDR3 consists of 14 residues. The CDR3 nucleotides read TGCGCCAGCAGCCCCGGGACAGGGAACGACGAGCAGTACTTC. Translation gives CASSPGTGNDEQYF.

Written as DNA, the CDR3 is TGTGCCAGCACCTTCTTTCCCCCCGCCGGGGAGCTGTTTTTT. Its protein is CASTFFPPAGELFF. This chain uses TRBV4-2 with TRBJ2-2; no firm D call. Germline-derived CDR1 and CDR2 are LGHNA and YNFKEQ. V dropped 7 bases and J dropped 6 bases, with 15 bases sitting between them. The CDR3 spans 14 residues.

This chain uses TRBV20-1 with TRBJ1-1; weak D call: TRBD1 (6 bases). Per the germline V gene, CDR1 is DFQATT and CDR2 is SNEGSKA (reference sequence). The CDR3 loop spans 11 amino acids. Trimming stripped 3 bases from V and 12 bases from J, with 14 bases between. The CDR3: CSARPRGRPFF. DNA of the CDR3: TGCAGTGCTAGGCCCAGGGGTAGACCTTTCTTT.

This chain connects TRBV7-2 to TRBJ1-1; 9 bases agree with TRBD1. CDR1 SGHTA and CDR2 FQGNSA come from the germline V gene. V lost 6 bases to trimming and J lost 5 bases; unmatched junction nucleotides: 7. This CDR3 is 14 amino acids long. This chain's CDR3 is CASRTGGGRTEAFF. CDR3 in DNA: TGTGCCAGCAGGACAGGGGGGGGCCGAACTGAAGCTTTCTTT.

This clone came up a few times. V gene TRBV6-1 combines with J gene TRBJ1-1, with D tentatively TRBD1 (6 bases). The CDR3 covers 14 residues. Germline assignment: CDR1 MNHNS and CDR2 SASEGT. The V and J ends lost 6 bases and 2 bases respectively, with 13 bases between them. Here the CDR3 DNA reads TGTGCCAGCAGCATGGGGACACGCAACACTGAAGCTTTCTTT. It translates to CASSMGTRNTEAFF.

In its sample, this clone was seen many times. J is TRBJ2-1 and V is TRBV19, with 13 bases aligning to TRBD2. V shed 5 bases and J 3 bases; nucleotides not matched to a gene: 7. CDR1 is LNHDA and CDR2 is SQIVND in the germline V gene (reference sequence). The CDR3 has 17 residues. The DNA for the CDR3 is TGTGCCAGTAGTGCTACTAGCGGGGGGGCTGGCTACAATGAGCAGTTCTTC. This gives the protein CASSATSGGAGYNEQFF.

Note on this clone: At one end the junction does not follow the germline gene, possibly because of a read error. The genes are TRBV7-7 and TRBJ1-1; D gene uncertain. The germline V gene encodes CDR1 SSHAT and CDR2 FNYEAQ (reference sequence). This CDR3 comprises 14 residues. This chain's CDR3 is CASSPISQNTEAFF. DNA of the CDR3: TGTGCTAGCAGCCCAATAAGCCAGAACACTGAAGCTTTCTTT.

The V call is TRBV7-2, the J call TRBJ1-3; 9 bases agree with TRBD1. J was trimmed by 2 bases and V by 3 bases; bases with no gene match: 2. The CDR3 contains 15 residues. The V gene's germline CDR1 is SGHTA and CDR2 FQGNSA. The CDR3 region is CASSLGQGTGNTIYF. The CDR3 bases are TGTGCCAGCAGCTTGGGACAGGGTACTGGAAACACCATATATTTT.

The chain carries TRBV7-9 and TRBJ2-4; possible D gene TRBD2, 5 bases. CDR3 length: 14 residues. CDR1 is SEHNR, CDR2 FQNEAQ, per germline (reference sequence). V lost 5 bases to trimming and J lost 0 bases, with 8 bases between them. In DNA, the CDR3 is TGTGCCAGCAGCCCCGGGGTAGCCAAAAACATTCAGTACTTC. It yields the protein CASSPGVAKNIQYF.

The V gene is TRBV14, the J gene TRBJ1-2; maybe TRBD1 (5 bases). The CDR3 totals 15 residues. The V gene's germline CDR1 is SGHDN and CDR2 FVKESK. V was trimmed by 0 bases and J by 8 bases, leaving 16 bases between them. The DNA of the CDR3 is TGTGCCAGCAGCCAAGACGTGTTGGGCAGGGAAGGCTACACCTTC. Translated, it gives CASSQDVLGREGYTF.

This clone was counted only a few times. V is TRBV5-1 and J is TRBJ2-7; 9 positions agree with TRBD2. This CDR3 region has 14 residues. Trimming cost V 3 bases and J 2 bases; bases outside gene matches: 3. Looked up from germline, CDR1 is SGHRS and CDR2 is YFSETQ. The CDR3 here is CASSWRGGPYEQYF. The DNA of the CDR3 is TGCGCCAGCAGCTGGCGGGGGGGCCCCTACGAGCAGTACTTC.

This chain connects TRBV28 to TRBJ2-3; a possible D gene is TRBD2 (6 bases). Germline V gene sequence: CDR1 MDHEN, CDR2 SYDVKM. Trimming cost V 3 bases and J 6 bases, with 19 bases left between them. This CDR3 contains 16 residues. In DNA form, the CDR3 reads TGTGCCAGCAGTTTGGAGGGCCCCTTGACTGGTGATACGCAGTATTTT. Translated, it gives CASSLEGPLTGDTQYF.

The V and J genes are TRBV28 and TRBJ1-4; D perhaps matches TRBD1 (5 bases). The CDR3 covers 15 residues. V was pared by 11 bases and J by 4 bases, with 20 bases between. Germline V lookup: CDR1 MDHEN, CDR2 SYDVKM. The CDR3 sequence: CAAKGTVGGNEKLFF. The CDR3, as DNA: TGTGCCGCTAAAGGGACCGTCGGGGGTAATGAAAAACTGTTTTTT.

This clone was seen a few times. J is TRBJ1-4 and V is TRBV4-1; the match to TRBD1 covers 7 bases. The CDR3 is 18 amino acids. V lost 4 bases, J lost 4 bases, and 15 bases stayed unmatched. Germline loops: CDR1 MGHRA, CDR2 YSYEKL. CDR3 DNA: TGCGCCAGCAGCCTTACAATTGGCGGGACAGACCGTAATGAAAAACTGTTTTTT. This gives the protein CASSLTIGGTDRNEKLFF.